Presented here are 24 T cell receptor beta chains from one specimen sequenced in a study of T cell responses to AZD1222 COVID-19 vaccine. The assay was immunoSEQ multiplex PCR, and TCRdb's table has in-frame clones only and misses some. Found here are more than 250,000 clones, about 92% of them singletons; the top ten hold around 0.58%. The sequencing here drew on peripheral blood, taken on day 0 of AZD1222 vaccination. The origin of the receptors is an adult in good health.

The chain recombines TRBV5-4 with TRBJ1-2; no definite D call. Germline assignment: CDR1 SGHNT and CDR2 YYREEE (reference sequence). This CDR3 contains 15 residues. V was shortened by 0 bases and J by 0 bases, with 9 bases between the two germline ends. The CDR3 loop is CASSLDRTANYGYTF. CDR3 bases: TGTGCCAGCAGCTTGGACCGGACGGCTAACTATGGCTACACCTTC.

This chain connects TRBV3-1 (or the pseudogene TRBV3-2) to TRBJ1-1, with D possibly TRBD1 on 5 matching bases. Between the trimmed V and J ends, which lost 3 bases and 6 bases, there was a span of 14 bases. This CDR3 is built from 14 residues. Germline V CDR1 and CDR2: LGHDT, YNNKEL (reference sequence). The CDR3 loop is CASSQPEARAEAFF. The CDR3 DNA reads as TGTGCCAGCAGCCAGCCTGAAGCCAGGGCTGAAGCTTTCTTT.

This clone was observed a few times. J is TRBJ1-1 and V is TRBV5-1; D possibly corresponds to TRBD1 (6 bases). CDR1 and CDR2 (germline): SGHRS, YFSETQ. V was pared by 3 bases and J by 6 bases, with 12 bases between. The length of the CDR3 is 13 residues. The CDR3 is CASSSQGHAEAFF. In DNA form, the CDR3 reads TGCGCCAGCAGCTCACAGGGCCACGCTGAAGCTTTCTTT.

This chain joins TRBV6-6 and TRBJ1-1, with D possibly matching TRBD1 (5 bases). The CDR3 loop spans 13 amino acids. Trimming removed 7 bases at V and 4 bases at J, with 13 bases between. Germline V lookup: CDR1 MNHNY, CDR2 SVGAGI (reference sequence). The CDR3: CASKDPGGTEAFF. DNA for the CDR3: TGTGCCAGCAAGGATCCGGGGGGCACTGAAGCTTTCTTT.

The CDR3 protein is CASSVTGWGQPQHF. The CDR3 DNA reads as TGTGCCAGCAGCGTTACAGGGTGGGGTCAGCCCCAGCATTTT. The rearrangement uses TRBV7-2 and TRBJ1-5, with a possible D match to TRBD1 (6 bases). This CDR3 is 14 amino acids long. Germline V gives CDR1 SGHTA, CDR2 FQGNSA. Trimming stripped 5 bases from V and 6 bases from J, with 14 bases between.

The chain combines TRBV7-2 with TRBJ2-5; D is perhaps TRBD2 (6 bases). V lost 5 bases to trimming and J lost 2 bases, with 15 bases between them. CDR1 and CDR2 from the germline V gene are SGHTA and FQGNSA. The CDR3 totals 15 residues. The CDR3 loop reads CASSQRAGRQETQYF. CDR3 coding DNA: TGTGCCAGCAGCCAGAGGGCGGGACGACAAGAGACCCAGTACTTC.

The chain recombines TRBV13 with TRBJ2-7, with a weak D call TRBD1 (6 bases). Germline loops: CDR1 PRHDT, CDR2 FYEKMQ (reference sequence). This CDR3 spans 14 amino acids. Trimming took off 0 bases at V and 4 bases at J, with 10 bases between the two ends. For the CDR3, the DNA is TGTGCCAGCAGCTTAGGGCGGACAGTTTACGAGCAGTACTTC. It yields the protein CASSLGRTVYEQYF.

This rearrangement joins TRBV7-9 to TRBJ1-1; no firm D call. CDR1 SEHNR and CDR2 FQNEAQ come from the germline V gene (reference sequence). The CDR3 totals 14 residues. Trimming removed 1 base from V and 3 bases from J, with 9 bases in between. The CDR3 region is CASSLGASDTEAFF. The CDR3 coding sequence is TGTGCCAGCAGCTTAGGGGCTTCAGACACTGAAGCTTTCTTT.

This chain's CDR3 is CASSLTTGGTEAFF. CDR3 bases: TGTGCCAGCAGCCTTACCACAGGGGGAACTGAAGCTTTCTTT. The genes are TRBV7-2 and TRBJ1-1; 8 nucleotides line up with TRBD1. The CDR3 is made up of 14 amino acids. V was clipped by 5 bases and J by 5 bases; unmatched bases: 7. From germline, CDR1 is SGHTA and CDR2 FQGNSA.

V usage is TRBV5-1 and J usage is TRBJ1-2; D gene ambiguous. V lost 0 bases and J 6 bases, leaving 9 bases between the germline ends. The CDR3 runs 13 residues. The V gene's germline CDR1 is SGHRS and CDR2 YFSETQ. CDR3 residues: CASSLELPDGYTF. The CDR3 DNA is TGCGCCAGCAGCTTGGAGTTACCCGATGGCTACACCTTC.

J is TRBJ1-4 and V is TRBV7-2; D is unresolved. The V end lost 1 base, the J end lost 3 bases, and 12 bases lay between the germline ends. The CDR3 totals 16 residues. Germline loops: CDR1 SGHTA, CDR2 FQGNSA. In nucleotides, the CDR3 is TGTGCCAGCAGCTTAGGGTGGGCAGCTCCTAATGAAAAACTGTTTTTT. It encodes CASSLGWAAPNEKLFF.

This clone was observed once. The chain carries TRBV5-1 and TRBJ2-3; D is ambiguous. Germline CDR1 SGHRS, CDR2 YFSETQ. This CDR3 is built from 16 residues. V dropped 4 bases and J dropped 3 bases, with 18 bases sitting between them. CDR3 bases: TGCGCCAGCAGCCCACTTCCGACGGGCTCTACAGATACGCAGTATTTT. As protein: CASSPLPTGSTDTQYF.

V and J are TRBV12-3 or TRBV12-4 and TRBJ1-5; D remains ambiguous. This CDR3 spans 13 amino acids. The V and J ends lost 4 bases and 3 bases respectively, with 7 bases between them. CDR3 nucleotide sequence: TGTGCCAGCAGTTGGGATCTCAATCAGCCCCAGCATTTT. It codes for CASSWDLNQPQHF.

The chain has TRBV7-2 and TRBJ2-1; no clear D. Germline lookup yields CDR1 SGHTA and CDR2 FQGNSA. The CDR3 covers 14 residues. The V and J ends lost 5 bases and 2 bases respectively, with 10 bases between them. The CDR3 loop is CASSPVGPYNEQFF. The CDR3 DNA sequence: TGTGCCAGCAGCCCCGTAGGCCCCTACAATGAGCAGTTCTTC.

DNA for the CDR3: TGTGCCAGCAGACAAGGACAGCCGGGGGTTTACACCTTC. Translating gives CASRQGQPGVYTF. The rearrangement joins TRBV6-5 to TRBJ1-2; TRBD1 is a possible D gene (6 bases). The CDR3 contains 13 residues. With 6 bases removed from V and 11 bases from J, the gap between germline ends came to 19 bases. Germline CDR1 is MNHEY and CDR2 is SVGAGI.

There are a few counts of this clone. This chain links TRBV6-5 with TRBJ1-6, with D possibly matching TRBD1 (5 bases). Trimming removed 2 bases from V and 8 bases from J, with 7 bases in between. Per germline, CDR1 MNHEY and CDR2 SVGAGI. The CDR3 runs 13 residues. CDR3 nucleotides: TGTGCCAGCAGTTACGGCAGGGATTCACCCCTCCACTTT. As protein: CASSYGRDSPLHF.

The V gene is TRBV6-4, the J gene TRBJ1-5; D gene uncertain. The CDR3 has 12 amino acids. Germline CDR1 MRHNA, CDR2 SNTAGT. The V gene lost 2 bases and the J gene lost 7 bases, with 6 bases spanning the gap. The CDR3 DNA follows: TGTGCCAGCAGTGACGCTCCGCAGCCCCAGCATTTT. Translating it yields CASSDAPQPQHF.

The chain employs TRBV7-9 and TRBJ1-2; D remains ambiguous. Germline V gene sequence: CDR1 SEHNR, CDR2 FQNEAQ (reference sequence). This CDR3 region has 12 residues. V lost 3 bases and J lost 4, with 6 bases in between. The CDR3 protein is CASSFTGYGYTF. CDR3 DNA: TGTGCCAGCAGCTTTACGGGCTATGGCTACACCTTC.

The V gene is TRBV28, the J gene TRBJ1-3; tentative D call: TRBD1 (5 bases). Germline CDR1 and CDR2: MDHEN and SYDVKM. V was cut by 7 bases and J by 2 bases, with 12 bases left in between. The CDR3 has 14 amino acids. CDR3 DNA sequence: TGTGCCAGCACCGACGGGGGGACTGGAAACACCATATATTTT. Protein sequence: CASTDGGTGNTIYF.

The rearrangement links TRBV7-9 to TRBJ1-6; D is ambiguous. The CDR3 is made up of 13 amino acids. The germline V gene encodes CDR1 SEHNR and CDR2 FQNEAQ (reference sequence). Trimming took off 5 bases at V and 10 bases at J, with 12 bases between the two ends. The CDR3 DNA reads TGTGCCAGCAGCCAAGAAGCGGAATCACCCCTCCACTTT. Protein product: CASSQEAESPLHF. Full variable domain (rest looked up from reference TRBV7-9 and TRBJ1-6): DTGVSQNPRHKITKRGQNVTFRCDPISEHNRLYWYRQTLGQGPEFLTYFQNEAQLEKSRLLSDRFSAERPKGSFSTLEIQRTEQGDSAMYLCASSQEAESPLHFGNGTRLTVT.

CDR3 protein: CASSSTTGVGNSPLHF. The CDR3 DNA follows: TGCGCCAGCAGCTCTACTACAGGGGTCGGAAATTCACCCCTCCACTTT. The rearrangement uses TRBV5-1 and TRBJ1-6; 7 bases agree with TRBD1. This CDR3 spans 16 amino acids. V lost 3 bases and J lost 7; bases outside the gene matches: 10. Germline CDR1 and CDR2: SGHRS and YFSETQ.

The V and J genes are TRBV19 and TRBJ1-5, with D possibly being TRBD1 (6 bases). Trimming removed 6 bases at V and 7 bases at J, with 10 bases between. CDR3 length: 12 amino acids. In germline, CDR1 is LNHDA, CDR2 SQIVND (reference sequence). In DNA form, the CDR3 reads TGTGCCAGTAGACTTACAGGGCAGCCCCAGCATTTT. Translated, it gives CASRLTGQPQHF.

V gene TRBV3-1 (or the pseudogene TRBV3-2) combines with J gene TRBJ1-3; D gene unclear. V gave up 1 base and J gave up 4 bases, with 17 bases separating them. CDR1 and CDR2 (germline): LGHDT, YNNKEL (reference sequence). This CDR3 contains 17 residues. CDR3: CASSQATDSRRGNTIYF. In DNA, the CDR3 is TGTGCCAGCAGCCAAGCCACCGACTCTCGACGGGGAAACACCATATATTTT.

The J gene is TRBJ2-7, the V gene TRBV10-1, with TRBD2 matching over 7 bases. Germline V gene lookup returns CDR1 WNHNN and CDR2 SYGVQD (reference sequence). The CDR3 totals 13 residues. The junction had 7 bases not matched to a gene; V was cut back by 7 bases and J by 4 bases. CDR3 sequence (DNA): TGCGCCAGCAAAAATAGGGAGGGTTACGAGCAGTACTTC. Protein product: CASKNREGYEQYF.